The clone carrying this T cell receptor beta chain was counted many times. V was clipped by 2 bases and J by 6 bases; unmatched bases: 1. The CDR3 totals 13 residues. In germline, CDR1 is SGHRS, CDR2 YFSETQ. TCRdb ran MiXCR on the 5' RACE reads and lists one entry per CDR3 protein. The sample contains nearly 40,000 distinct CDR3 sequences, under 20% of which appear only once. This chain links TRBV5-1 with TRBJ2-1; 8 bases are shared with TRBD1. This TCR was recovered from a female donor with breast cancer. The sequenced material came from naive CD4+ T cells sorted from a lymph node. The subset: naive CD4+ T cells, CD4+CD45RA+CD25-. The CDR3 DNA reads as TGCGCCAGCAGCTTTGGACAGGGCAATGAGCAGTTCTTC. It is translated as CASSFGQGNEQFF.